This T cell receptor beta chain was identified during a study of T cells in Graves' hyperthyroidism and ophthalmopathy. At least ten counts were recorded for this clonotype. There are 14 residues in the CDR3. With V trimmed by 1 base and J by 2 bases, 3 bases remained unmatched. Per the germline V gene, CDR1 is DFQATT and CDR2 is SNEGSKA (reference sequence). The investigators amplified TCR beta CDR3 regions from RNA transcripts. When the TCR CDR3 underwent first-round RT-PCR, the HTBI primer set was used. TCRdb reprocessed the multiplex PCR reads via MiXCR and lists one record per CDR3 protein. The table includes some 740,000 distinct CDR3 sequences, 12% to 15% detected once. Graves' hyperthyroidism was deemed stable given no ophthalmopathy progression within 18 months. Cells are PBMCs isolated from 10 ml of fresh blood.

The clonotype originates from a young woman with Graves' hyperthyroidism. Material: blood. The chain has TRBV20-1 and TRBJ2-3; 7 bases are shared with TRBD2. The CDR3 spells CSARGLAATDTQYF. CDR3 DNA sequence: TGCAGTGCTAGAGGGCTAGCGGCCACAGATACGCAGTATTTT.